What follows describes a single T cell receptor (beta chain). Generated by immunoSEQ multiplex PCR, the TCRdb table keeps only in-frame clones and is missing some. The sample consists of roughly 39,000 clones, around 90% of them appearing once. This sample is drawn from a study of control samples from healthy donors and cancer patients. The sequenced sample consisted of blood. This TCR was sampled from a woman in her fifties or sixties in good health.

Here the CDR3 DNA reads TGTGCCAGCAGTTACTCCTGGACGGCGGTTACCTACGAGCAGTACTTC. Translating it yields CASSYSWTAVTYEQYF. The rearrangement uses TRBV6-5 and TRBJ2-7; D gene uncertain. Trimming cost V 0 bases and J 2 bases, with 14 bases left between them. The CDR3 runs to 16 residues. CDR1 MNHEY and CDR2 SVGAGI come from the germline V gene.